This TCR beta chain is drawn from a study of blood T cell repertoires in COVID-19. Study-wide background: The study drew acute and convalescent COVID-19 samples from the United States, Italy and Spain. T cells, B-cell-depleted T cells, or PBMCs provided the cDNA or gDNA that served as material.

This clone was seen more than once but under ten times. The data were produced by immunoSEQ multiplex PCR, yet TCRdb's version contains in-frame clones alone and is incomplete. The sample includes approximately 25,000 clones, 80% to 90% of them seen just once. The CDR3 contains 17 residues. V was cut by 2 bases and J by 4 bases, with 20 bases left in between. Germline assignment: CDR1 SNHLY and CDR2 FYNNEI. Material for sequencing was peripheral blood. The source is a human donor with acute or convalescent COVID-19. The donor label of this sample is uncertain. The chain uses TRBV2 and TRBJ1-2; perhaps TRBD1 as D (6 bases). This CDR3 is CASSEHVGTLLGYGYTF. The CDR3 DNA sequence: TGTGCCAGCAGTGAACACGTGGGGACACTCCTAGGCTATGGCTACACCTTC.